Following are 11 T cell receptor beta chains from one sample sequenced in a study of T-cell reconstitution after alpha-beta-depleted transplantation in children. Unique molecular identifiers tagged the TCRbeta library. MiXCR was run by TCRdb on the PCR reads, yielding one entry per CDR3 protein. Of hundreds of thousands of distinct CDR3 sequences in the sample, over 10% are singletons; the top ten hold around 2%. Source: PBMCs, mostly from graft donor cells, taken 360 days after TCRalphabeta/CD19-depleted stem cell transplant. The receptors were sampled from a male patient aged 10-17 years who had a stem cell transplant for acute myeloid leukemia, so the T cells may come from the graft donor.

V gene TRBV7-6 combines with J gene TRBJ2-1; tentatively, D is TRBD2 (6 bases). Germline-derived CDR1 and CDR2 are SGHVS and FNYEAQ. V lost 5 bases to trimming and J lost 5 bases, with 19 bases between them. The CDR3 totals 16 residues. The DNA for the CDR3 is TGTGCCAGCAGCCCTATGCGACTAGTTGTGGACAATGAGCAGTTCTTC. Protein sequence: CASSPMRLVVDNEQFF.

This clonotype was counted between two and nine times. This chain uses TRBV5-1 with TRBJ1-3, with a weak D call TRBD1 (5 bases). This CDR3 comprises 16 residues. V lost 0 bases and J lost 0, with 10 bases in between. Germline CDR1 SGHRS, CDR2 YFSETQ. CDR3 in DNA: TGCGCCAGCAGCTTGGCGGGTGACAGCTCTGGAAACACCATATATTTT. It translates to CASSLAGDSSGNTIYF.

This clonotype was seen more than once but under ten times. The CDR3 loop is CASSEDPLLVPNTGELFF. DNA of the CDR3: TGTGCCAGCAGTGAAGACCCCTTGCTAGTCCCGAACACCGGGGAGCTGTTTTTT. The chain employs TRBV12-3 or TRBV12-4 and TRBJ2-2; D ambiguous. With 5 bases removed from V and 0 bases from J, the gap between germline ends came to 19 bases. The length of the CDR3 is 18 residues.

This clonotype was detected a few times. The J gene is TRBJ2-7, the V gene TRBV19; D might be TRBD1 (5 bases). CDR3 length: 12 amino acids. Trimming stripped 2 bases from V and 9 bases from J, with 11 bases between. CDR1 is LNHDA, CDR2 SQIVND, per germline (reference sequence). The CDR3, as DNA: TGTGCCAGTAGTATACCGCAGGGTGGGCAGTACTTC. It translates to CASSIPQGGQYF.

The chain combines TRBV2 with TRBJ2-1; weak D call: TRBD2 (6 bases). There are 14 residues in the CDR3. The germline gives CDR1 SNHLY, CDR2 FYNNEI. Trimming shortened V by 4 bases and J by 1 base, and 8 bases separated the two germline ends. DNA for the CDR3: TGTGCCAGCAGTGCTGCGGGATCCTACAATGAGCAGTTCTTC. It encodes CASSAAGSYNEQFF.

V gene TRBV28 combines with J gene TRBJ1-5; 10 bases agree with TRBD1. The CDR3 spans 17 residues. V was pared by 6 bases and J by 7 bases, with 15 bases of the junction left unmatched. Germline CDR1 is MDHEN and CDR2 is SYDVKM. The CDR3 nucleotides read TGTGCCAGCAGCAATACGCCGGGACAGGGGTTTTGGCAGCCCCAGCATTTT. It yields the protein CASSNTPGQGFWQPQHF.

This clonotype showed up just once. The chain employs TRBV6-2 or TRBV6-3 and TRBJ2-1; maybe TRBD1 (5 bases). This CDR3 contains 12 residues. CDR1 and CDR2 (germline): MNHEY, SVGEGT. The V and J ends lost 8 bases and 6 bases respectively, with 11 bases between them. In DNA, the CDR3 is TGTGCCAGCTTCGACAGCATCAATGAGCAGTTCTTC. Its protein product is CASFDSINEQFF.

The chain carries TRBV7-2 and TRBJ2-7, with 7 bases matching TRBD1. Germline CDR1 SGHTA, CDR2 FQGNSA. This CDR3 has 15 residues. The trim removed 5 bases at V and 1 base at J, leaving 8 bases unmatched. The CDR3: CASSIDRAPSYEQYF. As DNA, the CDR3 is TGTGCCAGCAGCATCGACAGGGCCCCATCCTACGAGCAGTACTTC.

J is TRBJ2-5 and V is TRBV6-2 or TRBV6-3, with unresolved D. The CDR3 consists of 12 residues. The germline V and J ends were trimmed by 2 bases and 5 bases, with 6 bases remaining between them. Germline V lookup: CDR1 MNHEY, CDR2 SVGEGT. This CDR3 reads CASSYDWETQYF. The CDR3 DNA is TGTGCCAGCAGTTACGACTGGGAGACCCAGTACTTC.

There are many counts of this clonotype. V usage is TRBV6-5 and J usage is TRBJ2-3; maybe TRBD2 (6 bases). This CDR3 comprises 16 residues. Per the germline V gene, CDR1 is MNHEY and CDR2 is SVGAGI. V gave up 2 bases and J gave up 1 base, with 13 bases separating them. The CDR3 DNA reads TGTGCCAGCAGTTACATCGGGAGAAGTGGCACAGATACGCAGTATTTT. Encoded protein: CASSYIGRSGTDTQYF.

This clonotype has a handful of counts. This chain joins TRBV6-1 and TRBJ2-5; D may be TRBD2 (6 bases). The germline V gene has CDR1 MNHNS and CDR2 SASEGT. The CDR3 runs to 15 residues. V dropped 7 bases and J dropped 8 bases, with 23 bases sitting between them. The CDR3 is CASTPFGTGAGTQYF. The CDR3 DNA follows: TGTGCCAGCACCCCTTTTGGGACGGGAGCAGGTACCCAGTACTTC.